The rows below give T cell receptor beta chains drawn from one sample of a study of control samples from healthy donors and cancer patients. Profiled with immunoSEQ multiplex PCR; TCRdb holds only in-frame clones, not every one. The listing contains some 190,000 clones. The sequenced material came from blood. The receptor set was obtained from a woman aged 30 to 39 in good health. Each CDR3 is given with its conserved first and last residue. Fields, in order: J gene, V gene, D gene, CDR3 protein, CDR3 DNA. A D gene is named only where the DNA matches it firmly.

>TRBJ2-1|TRBV5-1|TRBD2
CASRRTSGEYNEQFF
TGCGCCAGCAGACGGACTAGCGGGGAGTACAATGAGCAGTTCTTC
>TRBJ2-7|TRBV7-9|NA
CASSSDSFEQYF
TGTGCCAGCAGCTCCGACAGCTTCGAGCAGTACTTC
>TRBJ2-1|TRBV7-9|NA
CASSLAYRYNEQFF
TGTGCCAGCAGCTTAGCGTACCGCTACAATGAGCAGTTCTTC
>TRBJ1-2|TRBV16|NA
CASSHGLSNGYTF
TGTGCCAGCAGCCACGGCCTCAGCAATGGCTACACCTTC
>TRBJ2-5|TRBV6-1|TRBD2
CASSGYPAGTGEGTQYF
TGTGCCAGCAGTGGGTACCCGGCCGGGACCGGGGAGGGGACCCAGTACTTC
>TRBJ2-1|TRBV4-2|TRBD1
CASSQGDRVFDQEQFF
TGTGCCAGCAGCCAAGGAGACAGGGTATTCGACCAAGAGCAGTTCTTC
>TRBJ2-5|TRBV7-7|NA
CASSPSSPTQETQYF
TGTGCTAGCAGCCCCAGTTCTCCTACTCAAGAGACCCAGTACTTC
>TRBJ2-3|TRBV6-2/TRBV6-3|NA
CASSLVGRTSTDTQYF
TGTGCCAGCAGCCTCGTCGGACGTACTAGCACAGATACGCAGTATTTT
>TRBJ2-1|TRBV3-1/TRBV3-2|NA
CASSQAGNEQFF
TGTGCCAGCAGCCAAGCTGGGAATGAGCAGTTCTTC
>TRBJ1-5|TRBV7-9|TRBD1
CASSFGTVNQPQHF
TGTGCCAGCAGCTTTGGGACAGTAAATCAGCCCCAGCATTTT
>TRBJ1-3|TRBV28|NA
CASSFRGTGNTIYF
TGTGCCAGCAGTTTTAGGGGGACTGGAAACACCATATATTTT
>TRBJ1-6|TRBV2|NA
CASKGRQGGNSPLHF
TGTGCCAGCAAAGGAAGGCAGGGCGGTAATTCACCCCTCCACTTT
>TRBJ2-3|TRBV7-9|TRBD1
CASSLGTGFTDTQYF
TGTGCCAGCAGCTTGGGGACAGGGTTCACAGATACGCAGTATTTT
>TRBJ2-7|TRBV4-3|TRBD1
CASSQDTGTGFYEQYF
TGCGCCAGCAGCCAAGATACCGGGACAGGGTTTTACGAGCAGTACTTC
>TRBJ1-5|TRBV2|TRBD1
CASSDRTGEQPQHF
TGTGCCAGCAGCGACCGGACAGGAGAACAGCCCCAGCATTTT
>TRBJ1-5|TRBV11-2|TRBD1
CASSRGQVSDQPQHF
TGTGCCAGCAGTCGGGGACAGGTCAGCGATCAGCCCCAGCATTTT
>TRBJ2-5|TRBV30|TRBD1
CAWTGGGKTQYF
TGTGCCTGGACAGGGGGCGGGAAGACCCAGTACTTC
>TRBJ1-4|TRBV3-1/TRBV3-2|NA
CASRQGGGEKLFF
TGTGCCAGCAGGCAGGGAGGTGGTGAAAAACTGTTTTTT
>TRBJ1-2|TRBV19|TRBD1
CASSTLGDRALTGYGYTF
TGTGCCAGTAGTACTCTCGGGGACAGGGCTTTAACCGGCTATGGCTACACCTTC
>TRBJ2-5|TRBV9|TRBD2
CASNKRGDHRETQYF
TGTGCCAGCAATAAGCGGGGGGATCACAGAGAGACCCAGTACTTC
>TRBJ2-1|TRBV6-6|NA
CASSYGGSNEQFF
TGTGCCAGCAGTTACGGGGGAAGTAATGAGCAGTTCTTC
>TRBJ2-3|TRBV7-9|NA
CASSLAAAESTDTQYF
TGTGCCAGCAGCTTAGCGGCCGCGGAGAGCACAGATACGCAGTATTTT
>TRBJ1-5|TRBV28|TRBD1
CASSPPGTENQPQHF
TGTGCCAGCAGTCCCCCCGGGACAGAAAATCAGCCCCAGCATTTT
>TRBJ2-7|TRBV7-2|NA
CASSLIPGASLYEQYF
TGTGCCAGCAGCTTAATTCCAGGGGCGAGCCTATACGAGCAGTACTTC
>TRBJ2-7|TRBV12-3/TRBV12-4|NA
CASSLLSYEQYF
TGTGCCAGCAGTTTACTTTCCTACGAGCAGTACTTC
>TRBJ1-1|TRBV2|NA
CASSGEGISLAFF
TGTGCCAGCAGTGGTGAGGGAATCTCTCTAGCTTTCTTT